This T cell receptor beta chain is drawn from a study of cytomegalovirus exposure and HLA in healthy donors. Study-wide context: Samples from HLA-typed donors yielded about 85 million unique TCRs in an early data release. Points from the study as a whole: Reported findings show TCR beta sequences accurately forecast HLA-A and HLA-B alleles in most subjects. Roughly even sequencing depth across donors was the assumption behind the presence/absence analyses.

Points on this clone: Antigen: not known. Mismatch with germline at one junction end may stem from a read error.

Germline values: CDR1 SEHNR, CDR2 FQNEAQ (reference sequence). CDR3 length equals 16 residues. A multiplex PCR was run with 60 Vbeta primers and 13 Jbeta primers. Profiling relied on immunoSEQ multiplex PCR, and the TCRdb table lists in-frame clones only, not all of them. The table includes about 190,000 clones, around 75% detected once. The receptor's source is a woman aged 25 to 45 in good health and CMV-seronegative. V and J are TRBV7-9 and TRBJ2-4; D gene uncertain. Sequencing was carried out using PBMCs. CDR3 in DNA: TGTTCCAGCAGCTTATTCGGAGAAGTAGACAAAAACATTCAGTACTTC. Its translation is CSSSLFGEVDKNIQYF.